The text below deals with one TCR beta chain. Measured with immunoSEQ multiplex PCR; TCRdb has only the in-frame clones, and not every one. The table has tens of thousands of clones, approximately 80% seen once. The entry originates in a study of blood T cell repertoires in COVID-19. Study-wide context: Samples of COVID-19 (acute and convalescent) were obtained from the United States, Italy and Spain.

This CDR3 region has 15 residues. CDR1 WNHNN and CDR2 SYGVQD come from the germline V gene (reference sequence). J gave up 2 bases and V 3 bases, and 3 bases lay outside the gene matches. The rearrangement links TRBV10-1 to TRBJ2-3; 9 bases align to TRBD1. This sequence originates from a man aged 45-65 years with acute or convalescent COVID-19. Sequencing used peripheral blood. The CDR3 region is CASSDRDRATDTQYF. The CDR3 nucleotides read TGCGCCAGCAGTGACCGGGACAGGGCCACAGATACGCAGTATTTT.